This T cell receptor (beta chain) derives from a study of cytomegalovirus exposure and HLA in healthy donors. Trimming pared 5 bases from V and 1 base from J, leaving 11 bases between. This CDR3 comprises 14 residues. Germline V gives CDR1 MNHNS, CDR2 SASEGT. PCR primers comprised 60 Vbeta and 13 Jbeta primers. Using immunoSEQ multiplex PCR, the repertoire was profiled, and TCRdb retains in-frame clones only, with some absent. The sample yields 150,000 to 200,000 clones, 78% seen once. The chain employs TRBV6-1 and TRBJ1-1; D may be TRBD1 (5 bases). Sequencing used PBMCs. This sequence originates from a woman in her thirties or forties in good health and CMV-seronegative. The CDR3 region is CASSRLGGNTEAFF. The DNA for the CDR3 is TGTGCCAGCAGTCGGCTGGGGGGGAACACTGAAGCTTTCTTT.